These 22 T cell receptor beta chains share one sample of origin, sequenced in a study of OX40 agonist ivuxolimab in advanced cancers. TCRdb's table, derived via immunoSEQ multiplex PCR, lists solely in-frame clones and lacks some. The sample holds roughly 16,000 clones, roughly 72% seen once. The sample consisted of CD4+ or CD8+ T cells sorted from blood, taken in a trial of the OX40 agonist ivuxolimab. Receptor source: an adult with an advanced solid tumor such as melanoma, head and neck, liver or kidney cancer.

This chain connects TRBV13 to TRBJ2-5, with TRBD1 matching 7 bases. CDR1 is PRHDT and CDR2 is FYEKMQ in the germline V gene (reference sequence). The junction had 12 bases not matched to a gene; V was cut back by 5 bases and J by 0 bases. The CDR3 extends over 17 amino acids. The CDR3 spells CASSQGSTGKYQETQYF. The CDR3, as DNA: TGTGCCAGCAGCCAAGGGTCGACAGGGAAGTACCAAGAGACCCAGTACTTC.

This chain connects TRBV28 to TRBJ1-6; a possible D gene is TRBD1 (5 bases). Germline CDR1 reads MDHEN; CDR2 reads SYDVKM. Trimming took 4 bases from V and 8 from J, leaving 9 bases between them. This CDR3 has 13 residues. CDR3 region: CASSSLTDSPLHF. As DNA, the CDR3 is TGTGCCAGCAGTTCCCTGACAGATTCACCCCTCCACTTT.

CDR3 region: CASSQDQDLSGNTIYF. In nucleotides, the CDR3 is TGCGCCAGCAGCCAAGATCAGGACCTCTCTGGAAACACCATATATTTT. This chain uses TRBV4-3 with TRBJ1-3; D remains ambiguous. The CDR3 runs to 16 residues. Germline CDR1 LGHNA, CDR2 YSLEER. V lost 0 bases and J 0 bases, leaving 9 bases between the germline ends.

This clone was seen more than once but under ten times. The genes are TRBV6-4 and TRBJ2-1; 11 bases are shared with TRBD2. The CDR3 runs 16 residues. Germline V gene data show CDR1 as MRHNA and CDR2 as SNTAGT. The ends lost 4 bases at V and 4 bases at J; junction bases unmatched: 6. CDR3 bases: TGTGCCAGCAGTGCCACCGGGACTAGCGGATACAATGAGCAGTTCTTC. This codes for CASSATGTSGYNEQFF.

This clone has ten or more counts. The J gene is TRBJ2-7, the V gene TRBV19; D is tentatively TRBD1 or TRBD2 (5 bases each). In germline, CDR1 is LNHDA, CDR2 SQIVND (reference sequence). This CDR3 contains 17 residues. Deletions cut 7 bases from V and 4 bases from J, with 26 bases between. CDR3 protein: CASTYRGETAYGYEQYF. Written as DNA, the CDR3 is TGTGCCAGTACCTATAGGGGAGAGACAGCCTATGGGTACGAGCAGTACTTC.

The rearrangement joins TRBV5-1 to TRBJ2-3, with 11 bases aligning to TRBD2. This CDR3 spans 15 amino acids. Germline trimming cut 2 bases from V and 3 bases from J; bases unmatched to any gene: 2. Germline loops: CDR1 SGHRS, CDR2 YFSETQ. CDR3 bases: TGCGCCAGCAGCTTAGGGACTAGCGGAACAGATACGCAGTATTTT. Its translation is CASSLGTSGTDTQYF.

This rearrangement joins TRBV7-6 to TRBJ2-5; weak D call: TRBD2 (6 bases). Germline V gives CDR1 SGHVS, CDR2 FNYEAQ. V gave up 2 bases and J gave up 0 bases, with 22 bases separating them. The CDR3 is 19 amino acids. CDR3 loop: CASSLSNAGLKSHQETQYF. DNA for the CDR3: TGTGCCAGCAGCTTATCGAACGCGGGACTCAAGAGCCACCAAGAGACCCAGTACTTC.

The genes are TRBV5-1 and TRBJ1-1; 7 bases are a match to TRBD1. Trimming took 6 bases from V and 2 from J; bases not matched to a gene: 7. The length of the CDR3 is 14 residues. Germline V gives CDR1 SGHRS, CDR2 YFSETQ. This CDR3 reads CASMPGQRNTEAFF. In nucleotides, the CDR3 is TGCGCCAGCATGCCGGGACAGAGAAACACTGAAGCTTTCTTT. The whole variable domain, remainder taken from reference TRBV5-1 and TRBJ1-1, is KAGVTQTPRYLIKTRGQQVTLSCSPISGHRSVSWYQQTPGQGLQFLFEYFSETQRNKGNFPGRFSGRQFSNSRSEMNVSTLELGDSALYLCASMPGQRNTEAFFGQGTRLTVV.

The rearrangement links TRBV5-8 to TRBJ1-1, with 10 nucleotides matching TRBD1. V dropped 2 bases and J dropped 4; count of bases not matched to a gene: 2. The germline gives CDR1 SGHTS, CDR2 YDEGEE. The CDR3 sequence is 14 residues long. The CDR3 DNA reads TGTGCCAGCAGCTTTGGACAGGGGGGCACTGAAGCTTTCTTT. It codes for CASSFGQGGTEAFF.

The CDR3 nucleotides read TGTGCCACCTCTCAGGGGGGAGTGGGATACGAGCAGTACTTC. Its protein product is CATSQGGVGYEQYF. J is TRBJ2-7 and V is TRBV19; D might be TRBD1 (7 bases). Trimming took 10 bases from V and 4 from J, leaving 20 bases between them. The CDR3 spans 14 residues. Germline-derived CDR1 and CDR2 are LNHDA and SQIVND (reference sequence).

V is TRBV29-1 and J is TRBJ2-7, with D possibly matching TRBD1 (5 bases). V was trimmed by 7 bases and J by 12 bases, leaving 19 bases between them. This CDR3 spans 11 amino acids. Germline loops: CDR1 SQVTM, CDR2 ANQGSEA. DNA for the CDR3: TGCAGCGCCGTCTTAGACAGCCTCCTGTACTTC. Its protein product is CSAVLDSLLYF.

This clone was picked up a small number of times. The rearrangement uses TRBV5-5 and TRBJ1-2; 7 positions match TRBD1. The junction had 5 bases not matched to a gene; V was cut back by 4 bases and J by 2 bases. There are 14 residues in the CDR3. Germline V CDR1 and CDR2: SGHKS, YYEKEE (reference sequence). The CDR3 loop reads CASSPTQGNYGYTF. In DNA, the CDR3 is TGTGCCAGCAGCCCAACACAGGGGAACTATGGCTACACCTTC.

This clone appeared a single time. The chain recombines TRBV28 with TRBJ2-1; 14 bases line up with TRBD2. Germline CDR1 MDHEN, CDR2 SYDVKM. V was clipped by 6 bases and J by 7 bases; unmatched bases: 14. The CDR3 runs to 18 residues. CDR3 residues: CASRGTSGGREGGNEQFF. In DNA, the CDR3 is TGTGCCAGCAGGGGGACTAGCGGGGGCCGGGAAGGAGGAAATGAGCAGTTCTTC.

This chain connects TRBV7-3 to TRBJ2-3; 7 bases align to TRBD2. The V segment lost 0 bases and the J segment 0 bases; nucleotides outside the gene matches: 6. This CDR3 is built from 17 residues. Per the germline V gene, CDR1 is SGHTA and CDR2 is FQGTGA. The CDR3 is CASSLTGPGGSTDTQYF. The CDR3 nucleotides read TGTGCCAGCAGCTTAACGGGGCCCGGGGGGAGCACAGATACGCAGTATTTT.

The chain is built from TRBV15 and TRBJ2-7; D remains unclear. Trimming left V 1 base short and J 3 bases short, with 7 bases between. Germline loops: CDR1 LNHNV, CDR2 YYDKDF (reference sequence). The CDR3 is 13 amino acids. DNA for the CDR3: TGTGCCACCAGCAGAGTCTCGGGCTACGAGCAGTACTTC. Translation gives CATSRVSGYEQYF.

V gene TRBV6-4 combines with J gene TRBJ1-1; D remains ambiguous. Trimming shortened V by 5 bases and J by 0 bases, and 19 bases separated the two germline ends. Looked up from germline, CDR1 is MRHNA and CDR2 is SNTAGT. The CDR3 contains 17 residues. CDR3 residues: CASSYDGGINMNTEAFF. The CDR3 nucleotides are TGTGCCAGCAGTTACGATGGAGGGATTAACATGAACACTGAAGCTTTCTTT.

This clone was seen only a few times. The chain uses TRBV27 and TRBJ1-1, with TRBD1 as a possible D gene (5 bases). The CDR3 runs to 13 residues. Trimming shortened V by 6 bases and J by 1 base, and 9 bases separated the two germline ends. CDR1 and CDR2 (germline): MNHEY, SMNVEV (reference sequence). CDR3 nucleotide sequence: TGTGCCAGCAGATTGGGGGGGAACACTGAAGCTTTCTTT. It yields the protein CASRLGGNTEAFF.

The table lists this clone with a few counts. The rearrangement joins TRBV5-1 to TRBJ1-1, with 11 bases that match TRBD1. Germline V CDR1 and CDR2: SGHRS, YFSETQ. Germline trimming cut 4 bases from V and 4 bases from J; bases unmatched to any gene: 6. The CDR3 spans 15 residues. Written as DNA, the CDR3 is TGCGCCAGCAGCCGGGGGACAGGGGGTTCCACTGAAGCTTTCTTT. Encoded protein: CASSRGTGGSTEAFF. Complete variable domain (other parts from reference TRBV5-1 and TRBJ1-1): KAGVTQTPRYLIKTRGQQVTLSCSPISGHRSVSWYQQTPGQGLQFLFEYFSETQRNKGNFPGRFSGRQFSNSRSEMNVSTLELGDSALYLCASSRGTGGSTEAFFGQGTRLTVV.

The chain recombines TRBV9 with TRBJ2-2, with 8 positions matching TRBD1. The CDR3 is made up of 14 amino acids. V was pared by 4 bases and J by 5 bases, with 4 bases of the junction left unmatched. CDR1 SGDLS and CDR2 YYNGEE come from the germline V gene. The CDR3 sequence is CASSPRTGTGELFF. The CDR3 coding sequence is TGTGCCAGCAGCCCCCGGACAGGGACCGGGGAGCTGTTTTTT. Full variable domain (remainder filled in from reference TRBV9 and TRBJ2-2): DSGVTQTPKHLITATGQRVTLRCSPRSGDLSVYWYQQSLDQGLQFLIQYYNGEERAKGNILERFSAQQFPDLHSELNLSSLELGDSALYFCASSPRTGTGELFFGEGSRLTVL.

The chain is built from TRBV13 and TRBJ1-2; the match to TRBD1 covers 7 bases. Trimming removed 4 bases from V and 4 bases from J; junction bases left unmatched: 12. The germline gives CDR1 PRHDT, CDR2 FYEKMQ (reference sequence). The CDR3 runs 16 residues. The CDR3 reads CASSSSPPDRAYGYTF. For the CDR3, the DNA is TGTGCCAGCAGCTCATCTCCCCCCGACAGGGCCTATGGCTACACCTTC.

This clone was seen a single time. The chain combines TRBV5-4 with TRBJ1-6, with 8 bases fitting TRBD1. CDR3 length: 19 amino acids. Germline loops: CDR1 SGHNT, CDR2 YYREEE (reference sequence). Germline trimming cut 2 bases from V and 8 bases from J; bases unmatched to any gene: 18. The CDR3 here is CASSFGVAGGQVRDSPLHF. The CDR3 coding sequence is TGTGCCAGCAGCTTTGGGGTAGCAGGGGGCCAGGTCCGGGATTCACCCCTCCACTTT.

This chain joins TRBV7-8 and TRBJ2-7; D not resolved. CDR1 and CDR2 from the germline V gene are SGHVS and FQNEAQ. V lost 1 base and J 1 base, leaving 14 bases between the germline ends. The CDR3 extends over 16 amino acids. The CDR3 spells CASSLELGLLSYEQYF. Written as DNA, the CDR3 is TGTGCCAGCAGCTTAGAGTTGGGTCTGCTTTCCTACGAGCAGTACTTC.